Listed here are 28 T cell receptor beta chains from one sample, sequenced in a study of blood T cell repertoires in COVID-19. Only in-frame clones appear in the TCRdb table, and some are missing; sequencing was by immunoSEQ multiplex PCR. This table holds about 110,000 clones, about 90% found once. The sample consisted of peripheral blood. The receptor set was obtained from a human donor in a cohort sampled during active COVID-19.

CDR3 sequence reads: CASSLPGQANTEAFF. CDR3 in DNA: TGTGCCAGCAGCTTACCAGGACAGGCGAACACTGAAGCTTTCTTT. This rearrangement joins TRBV7-6 to TRBJ1-1; 7 bases align to TRBD1. This CDR3 region has 15 residues. V dropped 2 bases and J dropped 1; count of bases not matched to a gene: 4. Germline V CDR1 and CDR2: SGHVS, FNYEAQ.

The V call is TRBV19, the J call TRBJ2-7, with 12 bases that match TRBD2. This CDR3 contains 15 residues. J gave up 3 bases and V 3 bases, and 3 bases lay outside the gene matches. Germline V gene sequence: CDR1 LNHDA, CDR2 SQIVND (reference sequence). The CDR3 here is CASSIGTSGHYEQYF. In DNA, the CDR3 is TGTGCCAGTAGTATCGGGACTAGCGGGCACTACGAGCAGTACTTC.

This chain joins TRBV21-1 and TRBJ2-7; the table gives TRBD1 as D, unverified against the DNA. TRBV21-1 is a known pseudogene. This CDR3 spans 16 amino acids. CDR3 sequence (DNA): TGTGCCAGCAGCGCACCGGGACAGGGGGAATCCTACGAGCAGTACTTC. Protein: CASSAPGQGESYEQYF.

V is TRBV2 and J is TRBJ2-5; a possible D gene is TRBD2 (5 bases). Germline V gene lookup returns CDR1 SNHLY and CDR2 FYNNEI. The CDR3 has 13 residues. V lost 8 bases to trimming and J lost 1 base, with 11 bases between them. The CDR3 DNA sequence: TGTGCCAGCCTCAGGACTTTCCAAGAGACCCAGTACTTC. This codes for CASLRTFQETQYF.

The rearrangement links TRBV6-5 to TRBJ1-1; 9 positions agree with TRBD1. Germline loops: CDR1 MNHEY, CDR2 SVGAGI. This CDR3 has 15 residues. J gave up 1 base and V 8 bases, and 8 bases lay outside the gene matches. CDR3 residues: CASSPYRGRNTEAFF. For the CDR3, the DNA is TGTGCCAGCTCCCCCTACAGGGGGCGGAACACTGAAGCTTTCTTT.

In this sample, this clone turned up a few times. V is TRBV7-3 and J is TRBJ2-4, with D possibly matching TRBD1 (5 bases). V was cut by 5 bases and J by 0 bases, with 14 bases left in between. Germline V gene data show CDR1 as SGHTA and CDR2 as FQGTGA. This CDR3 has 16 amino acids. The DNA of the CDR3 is TGTGCCAGCAGCCCTCAGGGTGGGCTAGCCAAAAACATTCAGTACTTC. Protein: CASSPQGGLAKNIQYF.

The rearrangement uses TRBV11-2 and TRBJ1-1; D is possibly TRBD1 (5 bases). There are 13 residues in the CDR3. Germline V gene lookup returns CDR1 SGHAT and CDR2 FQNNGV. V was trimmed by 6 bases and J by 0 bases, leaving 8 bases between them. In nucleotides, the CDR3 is TGTGCCAGCAGAGAACAGGTGAACACTGAAGCTTTCTTT. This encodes CASREQVNTEAFF.

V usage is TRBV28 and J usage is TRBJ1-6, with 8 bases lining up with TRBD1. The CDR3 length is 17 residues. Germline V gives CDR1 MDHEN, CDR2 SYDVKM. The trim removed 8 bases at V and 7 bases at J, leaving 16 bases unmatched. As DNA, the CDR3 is TGTGCCAGCCTCGGGGAGGGGACAGGAGAATCCAATTCACCCCTCCACTTT. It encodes CASLGEGTGESNSPLHF.

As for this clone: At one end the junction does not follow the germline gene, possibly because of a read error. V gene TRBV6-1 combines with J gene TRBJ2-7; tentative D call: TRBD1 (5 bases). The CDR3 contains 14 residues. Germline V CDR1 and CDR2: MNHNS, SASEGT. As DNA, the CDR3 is TGTGCCAGCAGTGAACAGGGCGAGTCCTCCGAGCAGTACTTC. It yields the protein CASSEQGESSEQYF.

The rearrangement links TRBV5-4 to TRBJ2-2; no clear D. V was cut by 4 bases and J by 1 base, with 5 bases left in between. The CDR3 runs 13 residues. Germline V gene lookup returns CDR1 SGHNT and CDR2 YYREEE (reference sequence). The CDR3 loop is CASSDKNTGELFF. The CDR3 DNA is TGTGCCAGCAGCGACAAGAACACCGGGGAGCTGTTTTTT.

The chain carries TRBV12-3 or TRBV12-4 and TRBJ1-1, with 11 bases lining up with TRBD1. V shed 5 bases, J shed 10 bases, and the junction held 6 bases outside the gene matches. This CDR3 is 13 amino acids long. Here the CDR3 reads CASSTRTGGRAFF. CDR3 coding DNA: TGTGCCAGCAGTACTAGGACAGGGGGCCGAGCTTTCTTT.

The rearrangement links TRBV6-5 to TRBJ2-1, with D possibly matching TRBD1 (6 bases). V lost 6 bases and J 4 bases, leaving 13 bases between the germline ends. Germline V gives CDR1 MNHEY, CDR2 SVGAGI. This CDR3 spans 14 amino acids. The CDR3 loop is CASRAGTTYNEQFF. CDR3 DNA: TGTGCCAGCAGGGCCGGGACAACGTACAATGAGCAGTTCTTC.

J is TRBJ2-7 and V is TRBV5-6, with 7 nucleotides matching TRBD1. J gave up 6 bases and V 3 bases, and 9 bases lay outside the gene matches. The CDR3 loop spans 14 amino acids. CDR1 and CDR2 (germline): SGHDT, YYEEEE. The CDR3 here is CASSWDSPPGEQYF. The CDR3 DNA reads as TGTGCCAGCAGCTGGGACAGCCCACCCGGCGAGCAGTACTTC.

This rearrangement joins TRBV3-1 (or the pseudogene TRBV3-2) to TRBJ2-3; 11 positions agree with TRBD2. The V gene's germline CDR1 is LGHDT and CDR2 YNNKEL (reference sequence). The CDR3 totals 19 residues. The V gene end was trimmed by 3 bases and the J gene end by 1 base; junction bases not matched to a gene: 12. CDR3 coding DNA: TGTGCCAGCAGCCACGGGCGGGCCCTAGCGGGGGGCCGCACAGATACGCAGTATTTT. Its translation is CASSHGRALAGGRTDTQYF.

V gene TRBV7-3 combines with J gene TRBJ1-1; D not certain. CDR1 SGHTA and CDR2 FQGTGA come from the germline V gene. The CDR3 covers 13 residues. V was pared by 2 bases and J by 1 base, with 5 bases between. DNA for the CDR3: TGTGCCAGCAGCTTAGGAGAGAACACTGAAGCTTTCTTT. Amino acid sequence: CASSLGENTEAFF.

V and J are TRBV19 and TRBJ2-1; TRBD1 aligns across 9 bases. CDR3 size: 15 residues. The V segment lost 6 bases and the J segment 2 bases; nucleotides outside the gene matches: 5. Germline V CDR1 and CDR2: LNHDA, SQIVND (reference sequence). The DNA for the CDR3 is TGTGCCAGTAGCCTCGGACAGGGGACCTACAATGAGCAGTTCTTC. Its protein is CASSLGQGTYNEQFF.

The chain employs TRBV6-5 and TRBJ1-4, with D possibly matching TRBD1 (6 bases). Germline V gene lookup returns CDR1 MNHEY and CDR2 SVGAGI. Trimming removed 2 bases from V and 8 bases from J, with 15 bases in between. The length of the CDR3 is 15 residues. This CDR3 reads CASSYTQGLNEKLFF. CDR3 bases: TGTGCCAGCAGTTACACCCAGGGGCTAAACGAAAAACTGTTTTTT.

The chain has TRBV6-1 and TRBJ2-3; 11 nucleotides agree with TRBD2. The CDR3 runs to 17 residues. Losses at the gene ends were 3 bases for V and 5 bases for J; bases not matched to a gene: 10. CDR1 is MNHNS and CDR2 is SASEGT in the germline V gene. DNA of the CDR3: TGTGCCAGCAGTGACGGTGTAGCGGGGGGGCCCGGAGATACGCAGTATTTT. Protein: CASSDGVAGGPGDTQYF.

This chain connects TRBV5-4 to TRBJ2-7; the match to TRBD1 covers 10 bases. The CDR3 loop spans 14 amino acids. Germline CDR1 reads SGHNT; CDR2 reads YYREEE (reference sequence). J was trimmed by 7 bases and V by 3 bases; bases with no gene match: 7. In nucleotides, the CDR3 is TGTGCCAGCAGCTCCGGACAGGGGGAAAGGGAGCAGTACTTC. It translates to CASSSGQGEREQYF.

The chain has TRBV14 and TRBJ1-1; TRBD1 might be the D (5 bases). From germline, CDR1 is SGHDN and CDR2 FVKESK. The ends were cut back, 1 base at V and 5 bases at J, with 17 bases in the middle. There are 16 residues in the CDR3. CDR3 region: CASSQVGGPAGTEAFF. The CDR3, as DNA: TGTGCCAGCAGCCAAGTTGGGGGACCGGCGGGGACTGAAGCTTTCTTT. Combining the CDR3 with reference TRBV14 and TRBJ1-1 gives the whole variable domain EAGVTQFPSHSVIEKGQTVTLRCDPISGHDNLYWYRRVMGKEIKFLLHFVKESKQDESGMPNNRFLAERTGGTYSTLKVQPAELEDSGVYFCASSQVGGPAGTEAFFGQGTRLTVV.

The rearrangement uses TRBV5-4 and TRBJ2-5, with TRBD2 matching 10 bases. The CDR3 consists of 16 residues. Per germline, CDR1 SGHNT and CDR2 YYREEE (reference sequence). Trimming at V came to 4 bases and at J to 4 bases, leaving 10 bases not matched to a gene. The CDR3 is CASSGGSGGGPETQYF. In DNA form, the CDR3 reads TGTGCCAGCAGCGGTGGAAGCGGGGGGGGCCCAGAGACCCAGTACTTC.

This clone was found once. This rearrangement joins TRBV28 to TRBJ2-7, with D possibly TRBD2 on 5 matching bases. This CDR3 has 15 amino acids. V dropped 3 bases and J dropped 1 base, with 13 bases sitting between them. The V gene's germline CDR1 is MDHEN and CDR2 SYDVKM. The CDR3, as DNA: TGTGCCAGCAGTTTGGGCGGAGGTATTTCCTACGAGCAGTACTTC. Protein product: CASSLGGGISYEQYF.

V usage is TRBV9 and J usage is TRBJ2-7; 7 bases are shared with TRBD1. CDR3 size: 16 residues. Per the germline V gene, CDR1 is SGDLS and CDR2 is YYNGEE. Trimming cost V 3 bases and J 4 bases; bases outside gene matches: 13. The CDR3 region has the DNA TGTGCCAGCAGCGCCAGCCCCGGACAGGTGGAATACGAGCAGTACTTC. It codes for CASSASPGQVEYEQYF.

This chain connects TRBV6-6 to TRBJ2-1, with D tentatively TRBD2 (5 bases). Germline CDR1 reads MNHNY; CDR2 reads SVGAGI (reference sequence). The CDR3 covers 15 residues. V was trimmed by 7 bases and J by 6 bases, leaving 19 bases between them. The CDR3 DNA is TGTGCCAGCACCGAGGGCCCACTAGGACGCAATGAGCAGTTCTTC. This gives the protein CASTEGPLGRNEQFF.

CDR3 DNA sequence: TGTGCCAGCAGCCGCACAGGGGGTTCTGGAAACACCATATATTTT. Translating gives CASSRTGGSGNTIYF. This chain links TRBV11-2 with TRBJ1-3; 8 nucleotides agree with TRBD1. The J segment lost 1 base and the V segment lost 5 bases, leaving 4 bases of the junction unmatched. The germline V gene has CDR1 SGHAT and CDR2 FQNNGV. This CDR3 has 15 residues.

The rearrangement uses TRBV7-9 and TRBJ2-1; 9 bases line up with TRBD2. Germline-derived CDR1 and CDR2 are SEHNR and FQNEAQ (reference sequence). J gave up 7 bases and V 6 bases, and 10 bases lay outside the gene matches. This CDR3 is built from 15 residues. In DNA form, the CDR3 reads TGTGCCAGCAGGCGAGAGGCGGGGGGGCTGAATGAGCAGTTCTTC. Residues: CASRREAGGLNEQFF. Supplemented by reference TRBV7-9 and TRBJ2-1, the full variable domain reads DTGVSQNPRHKITKRGQNVTFRCDPISEHNRLYWYRQTLGQGPEFLTYFQNEAQLEKSRLLSDRFSAERPKGSFSTLEIQRTEQGDSAMYLCASRREAGGLNEQFFGPGTRLTVL.

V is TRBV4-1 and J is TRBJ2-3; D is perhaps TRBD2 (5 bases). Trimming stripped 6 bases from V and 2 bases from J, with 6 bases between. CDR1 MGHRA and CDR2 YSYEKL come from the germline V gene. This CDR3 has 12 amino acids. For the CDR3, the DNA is TGCGCCAGCAGAGCGGCCACAGATACGCAGTATTTT. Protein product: CASRAATDTQYF.

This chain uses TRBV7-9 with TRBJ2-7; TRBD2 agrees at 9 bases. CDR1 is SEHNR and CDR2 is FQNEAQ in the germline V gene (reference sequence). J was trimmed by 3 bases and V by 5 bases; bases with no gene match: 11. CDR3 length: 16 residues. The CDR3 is CASSASGVFSLYEQYF. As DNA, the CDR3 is TGTGCCAGCAGCGCTAGCGGGGTATTTTCTCTCTACGAGCAGTACTTC. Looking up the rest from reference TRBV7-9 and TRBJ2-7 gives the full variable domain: DTGVSQNPRHKITKRGQNVTFRCDPISEHNRLYWYRQTLGQGPEFLTYFQNEAQLEKSRLLSDRFSAERPKGSFSTLEIQRTEQGDSAMYLCASSASGVFSLYEQYFGPGTRLTVT.